Below, 8 T cell receptor beta chains from the same sample are listed, as sequenced in a study of T cells after posttransplantation cyclophosphamide. Clones were sequenced by immunoSEQ multiplex PCR, and TCRdb holds only the in-frame ones, with some missing. The sample carries just over 65,000 clones, approximately 92% recorded once. The sequenced sample consisted of PBMCs. These receptors came from a woman aged 25-40 years in good health and a related stem cell transplant donor.

This chain links TRBV6-1 with TRBJ2-7; 11 nucleotides line up with TRBD1. The CDR3 totals 14 residues. J lost 6 bases, V lost 5 bases, and 6 bases had no gene match. The V gene's germline CDR1 is MNHNS and CDR2 SASEGT. CDR3 protein: CASSRPGTGGEQYF. In DNA form, the CDR3 reads TGTGCCAGCAGTCGTCCCGGGACAGGGGGCGAGCAGTACTTC.

The J gene is TRBJ1-1, the V gene TRBV6-6, with D perhaps TRBD1 (5 bases). Germline loops: CDR1 MNHNY, CDR2 SVGAGI (reference sequence). V was shortened by 7 bases and J by 2 bases, with 14 bases between the two germline ends. The length of the CDR3 is 14 residues. CDR3 nucleotides: TGTGCCAGCACCCCGGGGCCCTTAAACACTGAAGCTTTCTTT. It codes for CASTPGPLNTEAFF.

This clone was counted a single time. The rearrangement joins TRBV5-1 to TRBJ2-5; 12 nucleotides line up with TRBD1. The V segment lost 4 bases and the J segment 6 bases; nucleotides outside the gene matches: 10. The CDR3 has 16 amino acids. Germline V gene data show CDR1 as SGHRS and CDR2 as YFSETQ. CDR3 region: CASSRSGTGGLKTQYF. The CDR3 bases are TGCGCCAGCAGCCGGTCGGGGACAGGGGGCTTGAAGACCCAGTACTTC. Together with reference TRBV5-1 and TRBJ2-5, the CDR3 gives the full variable domain: KAGVTQTPRYLIKTRGQQVTLSCSPISGHRSVSWYQQTPGQGLQFLFEYFSETQRNKGNFPGRFSGRQFSNSRSEMNVSTLELGDSALYLCASSRSGTGGLKTQYFGPGTRLLVL.

This clone was recorded once. The genes are TRBV6-5 and TRBJ2-1; D is ambiguous. The V and J ends lost 8 bases and 6 bases respectively, with 17 bases between them. CDR3 length: 14 residues. Germline V gene sequence: CDR1 MNHEY, CDR2 SVGAGI. The CDR3 loop reads CASSPVSRSNEQFF. The CDR3 nucleotides read TGTGCCAGCTCCCCCGTTTCACGGAGCAATGAGCAGTTCTTC.

The chain uses TRBV5-1 and TRBJ1-4, with D possibly matching TRBD1 (5 bases). The CDR3 extends over 15 amino acids. Trimming shortened V by 0 bases and J by 7 bases, and 13 bases separated the two germline ends. CDR1 and CDR2 from the germline V gene are SGHRS and YFSETQ. The CDR3 loop is CASSLGQSDPEKLFF. DNA for the CDR3: TGCGCCAGCAGCTTGGGACAGTCGGATCCTGAAAAACTGTTTTTT.

The chain recombines TRBV5-6 with TRBJ1-2; D gene ambiguous. The V end lost 0 bases, the J end lost 8 bases, and 11 bases lay between the germline ends. Per germline, CDR1 SGHDT and CDR2 YYEEEE. The CDR3 runs to 13 residues. CDR3: CASSLAGALGYTF. CDR3 in DNA: TGTGCCAGCAGCTTGGCAGGAGCCTTGGGCTACACCTTC.

Comment on this clone: In the same sample, other DNA sequences code for this CDR3. The chain combines TRBV6-5 with TRBJ1-5, with D maybe TRBD1 (5 bases). The CDR3 spans 13 residues. The germline V gene has CDR1 MNHEY and CDR2 SVGAGI. V shed 2 bases and J shed 6 bases, with 8 bases lying between them. The CDR3 spells CASSYDRTQPQHF. The CDR3 nucleotides are TGTGCCAGCAGTTACGACAGAACTCAGCCCCAGCATTTT.

The chain has TRBV19 and TRBJ1-4; TRBD1 matches at 8 bases. From germline, CDR1 is LNHDA and CDR2 SQIVND (reference sequence). The V segment lost 5 bases and the J segment 10 bases; nucleotides outside the gene matches: 9. This CDR3 has 14 amino acids. DNA for the CDR3: TGTGCCAGTAGTGCCGGACAGGGAACAGGAAAACTGTTTTTT. Amino acid sequence: CASSAGQGTGKLFF.